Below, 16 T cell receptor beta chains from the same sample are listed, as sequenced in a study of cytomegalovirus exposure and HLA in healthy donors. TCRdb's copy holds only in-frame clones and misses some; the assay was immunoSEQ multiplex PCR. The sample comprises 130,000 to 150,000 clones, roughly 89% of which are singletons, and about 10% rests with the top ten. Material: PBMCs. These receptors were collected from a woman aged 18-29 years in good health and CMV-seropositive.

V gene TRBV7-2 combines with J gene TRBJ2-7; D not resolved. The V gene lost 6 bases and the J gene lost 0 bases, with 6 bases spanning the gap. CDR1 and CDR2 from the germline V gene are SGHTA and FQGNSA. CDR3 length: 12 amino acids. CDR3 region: CASSRSSYEQYF. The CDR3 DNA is TGTGCCAGCAGTCGGAGCTCCTACGAGCAGTACTTC.

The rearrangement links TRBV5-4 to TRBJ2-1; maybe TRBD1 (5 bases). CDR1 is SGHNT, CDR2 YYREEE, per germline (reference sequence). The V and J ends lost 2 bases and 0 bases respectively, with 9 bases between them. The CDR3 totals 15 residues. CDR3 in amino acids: CASSFRVNSYNEQFF. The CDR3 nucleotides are TGTGCCAGCAGCTTCAGGGTGAACTCCTACAATGAGCAGTTCTTC.

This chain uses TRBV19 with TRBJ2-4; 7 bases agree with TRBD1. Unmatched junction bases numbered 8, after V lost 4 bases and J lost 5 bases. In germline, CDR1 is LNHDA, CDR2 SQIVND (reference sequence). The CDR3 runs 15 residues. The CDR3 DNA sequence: TGTGCCAGTAGTACCCCGTGGGACAGAGAAAACATTCAGTACTTC. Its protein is CASSTPWDRENIQYF.

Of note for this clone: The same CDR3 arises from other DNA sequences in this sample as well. The DNA for the CDR3 is TGTGCCAGCAGCTTGGCAGGGTCTGGAAACACCATATATTTT. Its protein is CASSLAGSGNTIYF. The chain has TRBV5-6 and TRBJ1-3, with a possible D match to TRBD1 (5 bases). Between the trimmed V and J ends, which lost 0 bases and 1 base, there was a span of 5 bases. In germline, CDR1 is SGHDT, CDR2 YYEEEE. This CDR3 contains 14 residues.

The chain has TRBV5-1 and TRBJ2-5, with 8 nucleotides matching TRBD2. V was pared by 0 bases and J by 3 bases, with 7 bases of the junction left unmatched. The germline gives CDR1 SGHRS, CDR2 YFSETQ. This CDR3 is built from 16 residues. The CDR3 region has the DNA TGCGCCAGCAGCTTGGAGGCGGGGGGTTCGGAAGAGACCCAGTACTTC. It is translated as CASSLEAGGSEETQYF. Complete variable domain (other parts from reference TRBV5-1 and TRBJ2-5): KAGVTQTPRYLIKTRGQQVTLSCSPISGHRSVSWYQQTPGQGLQFLFEYFSETQRNKGNFPGRFSGRQFSNSRSEMNVSTLELGDSALYLCASSLEAGGSEETQYFGPGTRLLVL.

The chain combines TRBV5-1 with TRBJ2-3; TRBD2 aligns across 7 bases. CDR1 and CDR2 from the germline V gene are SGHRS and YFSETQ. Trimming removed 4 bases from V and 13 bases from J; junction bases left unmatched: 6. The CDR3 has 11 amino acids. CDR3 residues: CASSNAGVEYF. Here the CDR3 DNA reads TGCGCCAGCAGCAACGCGGGGGTTGAGTATTTT.

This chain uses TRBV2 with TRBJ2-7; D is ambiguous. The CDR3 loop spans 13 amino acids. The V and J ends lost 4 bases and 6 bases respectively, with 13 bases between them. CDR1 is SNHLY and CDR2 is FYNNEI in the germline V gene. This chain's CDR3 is CASSGPGGREQYF. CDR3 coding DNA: TGTGCCAGCAGTGGTCCCGGTGGGCGCGAGCAGTACTTC.

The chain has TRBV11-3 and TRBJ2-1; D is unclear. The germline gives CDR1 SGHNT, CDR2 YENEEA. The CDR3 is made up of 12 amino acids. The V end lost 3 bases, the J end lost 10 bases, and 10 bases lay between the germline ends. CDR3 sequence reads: CASSFGEREQFF. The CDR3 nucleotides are TGTGCCAGCAGCTTCGGTGAGAGGGAGCAGTTCTTC.

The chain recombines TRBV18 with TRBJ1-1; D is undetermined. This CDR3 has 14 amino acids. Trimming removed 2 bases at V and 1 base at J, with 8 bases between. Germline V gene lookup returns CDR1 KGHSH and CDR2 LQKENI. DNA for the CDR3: TGTGCCAGCTCACCAGAAAGCGCGAACACTGAAGCTTTCTTT. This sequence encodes CASSPESANTEAFF.

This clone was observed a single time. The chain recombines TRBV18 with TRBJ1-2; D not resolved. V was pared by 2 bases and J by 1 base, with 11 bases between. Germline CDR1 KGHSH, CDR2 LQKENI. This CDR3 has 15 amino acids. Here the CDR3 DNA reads TGTGCCAGCTCACCAGAGATGTTGAGTAACTATGGCTACACCTTC. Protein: CASSPEMLSNYGYTF.

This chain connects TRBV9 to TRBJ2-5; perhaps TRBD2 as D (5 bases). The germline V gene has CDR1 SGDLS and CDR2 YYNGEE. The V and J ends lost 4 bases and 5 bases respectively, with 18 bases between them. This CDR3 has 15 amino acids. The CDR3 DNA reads TGTGCCAGCAGCCCCCGGGGTAGTGTCCGGGAGACCCAGTACTTC. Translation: CASSPRGSVRETQYF.

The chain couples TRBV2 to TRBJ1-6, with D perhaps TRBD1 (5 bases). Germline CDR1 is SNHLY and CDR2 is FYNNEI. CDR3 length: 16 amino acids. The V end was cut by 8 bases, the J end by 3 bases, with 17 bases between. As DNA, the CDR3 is TGTGCCAGCTGCCGAAGCAGGGCTATCTATAATTCACCCCTCCACTTT. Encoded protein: CASCRSRAIYNSPLHF.

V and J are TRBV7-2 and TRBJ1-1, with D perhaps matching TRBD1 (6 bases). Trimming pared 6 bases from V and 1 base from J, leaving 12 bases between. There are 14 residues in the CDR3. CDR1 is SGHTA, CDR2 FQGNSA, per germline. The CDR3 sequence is CASRYRAGNTEAFF. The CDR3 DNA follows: TGTGCCAGCAGGTACAGGGCAGGGAACACTGAAGCTTTCTTT.

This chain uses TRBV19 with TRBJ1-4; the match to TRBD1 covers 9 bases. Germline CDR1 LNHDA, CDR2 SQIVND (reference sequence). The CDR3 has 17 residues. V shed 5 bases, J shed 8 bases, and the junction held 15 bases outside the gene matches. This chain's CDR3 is CASSSTRTWDRDEKLFF. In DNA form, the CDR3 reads TGTGCCAGTAGTTCTACCCGAACCTGGGACAGGGACGAAAAACTGTTTTTT.

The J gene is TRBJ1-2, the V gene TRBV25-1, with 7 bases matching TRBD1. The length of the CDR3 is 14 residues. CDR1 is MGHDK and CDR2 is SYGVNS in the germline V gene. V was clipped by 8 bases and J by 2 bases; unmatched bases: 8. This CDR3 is CASVRTGDNYGYTF. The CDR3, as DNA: TGTGCCAGCGTTAGGACAGGTGACAACTATGGCTACACCTTC.

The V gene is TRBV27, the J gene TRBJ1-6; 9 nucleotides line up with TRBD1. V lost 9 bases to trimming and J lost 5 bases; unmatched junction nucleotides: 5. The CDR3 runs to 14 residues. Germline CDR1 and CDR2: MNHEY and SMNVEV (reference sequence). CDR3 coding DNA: TGTGCCAGGCCGGGACAGGGAAATAATTCACCCCTCCACTTT. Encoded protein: CARPGQGNNSPLHF.